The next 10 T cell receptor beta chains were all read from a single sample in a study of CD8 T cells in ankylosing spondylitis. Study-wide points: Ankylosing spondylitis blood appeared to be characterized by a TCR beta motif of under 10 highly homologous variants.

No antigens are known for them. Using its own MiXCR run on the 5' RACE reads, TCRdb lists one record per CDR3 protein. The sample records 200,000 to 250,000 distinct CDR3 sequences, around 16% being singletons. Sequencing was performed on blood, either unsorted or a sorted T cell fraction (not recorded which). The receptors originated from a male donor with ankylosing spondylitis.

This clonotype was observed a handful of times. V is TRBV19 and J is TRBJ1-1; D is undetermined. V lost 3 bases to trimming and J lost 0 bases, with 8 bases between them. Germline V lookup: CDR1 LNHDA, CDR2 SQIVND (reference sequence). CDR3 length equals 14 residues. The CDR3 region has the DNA TGTGCCAGTAGTATGCTCGGGATGAACACTGAAGCTTTCTTT. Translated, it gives CASSMLGMNTEAFF. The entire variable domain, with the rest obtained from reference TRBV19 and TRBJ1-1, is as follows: DGGITQSPKYLFRKEGQNVTLSCEQNLNHDAMYWYRQDPGQGLRLIYYSQIVNDFQKGDIAEGYSVSREKKESFPLTVTSAQKNPTAFYLCASSMLGMNTEAFFGQGTRLTVV.

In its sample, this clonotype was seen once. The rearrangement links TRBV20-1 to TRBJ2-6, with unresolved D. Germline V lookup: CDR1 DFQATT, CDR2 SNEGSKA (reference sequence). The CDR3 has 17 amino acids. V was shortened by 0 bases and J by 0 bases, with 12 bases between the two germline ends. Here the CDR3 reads CSAREGLGSSGANVLTF. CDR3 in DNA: TGCAGTGCTAGAGAAGGTTTAGGGTCCTCTGGGGCCAACGTCCTGACTTTC.

DNA for the CDR3: TGTGCCAGCAGCTTGGGAGCCAGACTAGCGGGAGGGTCCGAGCAGTACTTC. Protein sequence: CASSLGARLAGGSEQYF. The V call is TRBV5-6, the J call TRBJ2-7; 14 nucleotides match TRBD2. CDR1 SGHDT and CDR2 YYEEEE come from the germline V gene. CDR3 length: 17 amino acids. J lost 6 bases, V lost 0 bases, and 8 bases had no gene match.

DNA of the CDR3: TGCGCCAGCAGCCAAGAACCGAGAGATACGCAGTATTTT. Translated, it gives CASSQEPRDTQYF. This chain connects TRBV4-1 to TRBJ2-3; no clear D. V was trimmed by 0 bases and J by 5 bases, leaving 6 bases between them. Per germline, CDR1 MGHRA and CDR2 YSYEKL. This CDR3 is 13 amino acids long.

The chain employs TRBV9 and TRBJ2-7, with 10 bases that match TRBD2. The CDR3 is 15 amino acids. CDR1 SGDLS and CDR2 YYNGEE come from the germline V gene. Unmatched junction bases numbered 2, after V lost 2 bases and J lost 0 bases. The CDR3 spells CASSVGTSVSYEQYF. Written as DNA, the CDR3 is TGTGCCAGCAGCGTTGGGACTAGCGTCTCCTACGAGCAGTACTTC.

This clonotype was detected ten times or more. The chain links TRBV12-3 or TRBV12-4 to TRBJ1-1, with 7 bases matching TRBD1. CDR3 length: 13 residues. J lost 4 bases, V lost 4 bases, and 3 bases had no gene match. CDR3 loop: CASSSRGGTEAFF. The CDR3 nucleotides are TGTGCCAGCAGTTCCAGGGGGGGCACTGAAGCTTTCTTT.

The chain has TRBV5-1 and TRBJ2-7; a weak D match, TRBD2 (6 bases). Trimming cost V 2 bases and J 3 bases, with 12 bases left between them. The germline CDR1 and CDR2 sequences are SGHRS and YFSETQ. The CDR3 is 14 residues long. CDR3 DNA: TGCGCCAGCAGCTTCGGGGGTGGGAACTACGAGCAGTACTTC. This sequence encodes CASSFGGGNYEQYF.

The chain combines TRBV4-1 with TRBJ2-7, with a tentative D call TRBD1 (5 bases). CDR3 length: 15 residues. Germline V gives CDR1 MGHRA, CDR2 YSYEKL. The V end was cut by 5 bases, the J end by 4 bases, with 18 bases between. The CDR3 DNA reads TGCGCCAGCAGCAGACTCCAGGGAAATTTTTACGAGCAGTACTTC. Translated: CASSRLQGNFYEQYF.

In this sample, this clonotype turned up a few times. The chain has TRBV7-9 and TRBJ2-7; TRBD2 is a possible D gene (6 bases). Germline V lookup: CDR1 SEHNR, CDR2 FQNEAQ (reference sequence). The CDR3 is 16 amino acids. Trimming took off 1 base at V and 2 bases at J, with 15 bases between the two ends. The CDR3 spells CASSLDMAVAAYEQYF. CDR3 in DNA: TGTGCCAGCAGCTTAGATATGGCGGTAGCGGCCTACGAGCAGTACTTC.

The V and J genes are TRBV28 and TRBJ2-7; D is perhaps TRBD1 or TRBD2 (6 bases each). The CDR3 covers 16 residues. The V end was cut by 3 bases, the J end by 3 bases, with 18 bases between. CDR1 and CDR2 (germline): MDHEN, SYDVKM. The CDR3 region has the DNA TGTGCCAGCAGTTTCGGATTCGGGGGCGAGATCTACGAGCAGTACTTC. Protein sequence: CASSFGFGGEIYEQYF.